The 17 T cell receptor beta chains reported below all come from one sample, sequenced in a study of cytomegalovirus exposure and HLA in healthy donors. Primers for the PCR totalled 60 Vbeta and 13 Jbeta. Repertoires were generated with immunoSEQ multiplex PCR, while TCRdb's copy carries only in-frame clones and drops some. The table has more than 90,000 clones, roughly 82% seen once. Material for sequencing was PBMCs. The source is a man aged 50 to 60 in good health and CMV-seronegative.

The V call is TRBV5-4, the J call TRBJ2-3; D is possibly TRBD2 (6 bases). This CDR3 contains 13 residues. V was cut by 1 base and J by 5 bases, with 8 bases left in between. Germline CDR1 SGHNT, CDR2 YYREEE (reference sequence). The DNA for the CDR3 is TGTGCCAGCAGCTTGTACGGGGGAGATACGCAGTATTTT. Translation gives CASSLYGGDTQYF.

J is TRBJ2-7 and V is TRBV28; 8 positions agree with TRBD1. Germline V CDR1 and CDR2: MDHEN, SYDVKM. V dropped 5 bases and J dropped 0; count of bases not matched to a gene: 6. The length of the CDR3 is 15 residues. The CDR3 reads CASSKRQGRSYEQYF. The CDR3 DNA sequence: TGTGCCAGCAGTAAGCGACAGGGGCGCTCCTACGAGCAGTACTTC.

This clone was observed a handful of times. DNA of the CDR3: TGTGCCTGGGGGGGACAGGGTGGCGGGGAGCTGTTTTTT. Translating gives CAWGGQGGGELFF. J is TRBJ2-2 and V is TRBV30, with 9 bases that match TRBD1. V shed 5 bases, J shed 7 bases, and the junction held 5 bases outside the gene matches. Looked up from germline, CDR1 is GTSNPN and CDR2 is SVGIG (reference sequence). This CDR3 has 13 residues.

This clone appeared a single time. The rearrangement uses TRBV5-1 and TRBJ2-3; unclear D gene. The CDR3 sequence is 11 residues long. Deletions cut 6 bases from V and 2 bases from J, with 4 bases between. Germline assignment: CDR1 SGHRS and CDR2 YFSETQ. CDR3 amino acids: CASTHTDTQYF. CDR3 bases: TGCGCCAGCACCCACACAGATACGCAGTATTTT.

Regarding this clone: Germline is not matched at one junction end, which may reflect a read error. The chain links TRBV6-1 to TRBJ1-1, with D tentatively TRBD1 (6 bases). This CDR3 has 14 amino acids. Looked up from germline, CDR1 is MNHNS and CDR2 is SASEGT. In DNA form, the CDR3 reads TGTGCCAGCGGCGGGGGGGCTGTGAACTCTGAAGCTTTCTTT. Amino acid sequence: CASGGGAVNSEAFF.

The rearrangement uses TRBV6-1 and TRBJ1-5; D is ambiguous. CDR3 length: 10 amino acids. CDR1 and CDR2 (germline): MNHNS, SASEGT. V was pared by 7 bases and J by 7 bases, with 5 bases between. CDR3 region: CASTGQPQHF. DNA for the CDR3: TGTGCCAGCACGGGGCAGCCCCAGCATTTT.

CDR3 loop: CAISDRGQGRETQYF. In DNA, the CDR3 is TGTGCCATCAGTGATCGTGGACAGGGAAGGGAGACCCAGTACTTC. The chain links TRBV10-3 to TRBJ2-5, with 8 bases identical to TRBD1. The CDR3 extends over 15 amino acids. CDR1 is ENHRY, CDR2 SYGVKD, per germline. V lost 3 bases and J lost 5; bases outside the gene matches: 8.

For the CDR3, the DNA is TGTGCCATCAGTGGACAGGGGAGCTCCTACGAGCAGTACTTC. This sequence encodes CAISGQGSSYEQYF. The rearrangement joins TRBV10-3 to TRBJ2-7; 8 nucleotides align to TRBD1. The germline V gene has CDR1 ENHRY and CDR2 SYGVKD. Trimming at V came to 4 bases and at J to 0 bases, leaving 2 bases not matched to a gene. The CDR3 consists of 14 residues.

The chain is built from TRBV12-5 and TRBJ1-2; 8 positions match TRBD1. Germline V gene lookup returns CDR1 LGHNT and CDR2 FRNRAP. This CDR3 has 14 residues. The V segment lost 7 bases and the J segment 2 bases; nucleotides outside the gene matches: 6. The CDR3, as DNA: TGTGCTAGTGCCAAGACAGGGGTGAACTATGGCTACACCTTC. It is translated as CASAKTGVNYGYTF. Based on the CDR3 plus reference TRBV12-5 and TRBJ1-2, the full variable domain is DARVTQTPRHKVTEMGQEVTMRCQPILGHNTVFWYRQTMMQGLELLAYFRNRAPLDDSGMPKDRFSAEMPDATLATLKIQPSEPRDSAVYFCASAKTGVNYGYTFGSGTRLTVV.

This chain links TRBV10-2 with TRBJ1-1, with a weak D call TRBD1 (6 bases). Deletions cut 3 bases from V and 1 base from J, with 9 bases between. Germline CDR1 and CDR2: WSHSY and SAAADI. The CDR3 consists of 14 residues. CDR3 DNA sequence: TGCGCCAGCAGTGATAGAGGGGGGAACACTGAAGCTTTCTTT. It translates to CASSDRGGNTEAFF.

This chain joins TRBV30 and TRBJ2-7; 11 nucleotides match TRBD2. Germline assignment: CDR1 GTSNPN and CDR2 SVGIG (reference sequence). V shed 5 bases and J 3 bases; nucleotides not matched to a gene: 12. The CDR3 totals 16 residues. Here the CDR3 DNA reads TGTGCCTGGTCGGGGACTAGCGGCCGAGTACGCTACGAGCAGTACTTC. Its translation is CAWSGTSGRVRYEQYF.

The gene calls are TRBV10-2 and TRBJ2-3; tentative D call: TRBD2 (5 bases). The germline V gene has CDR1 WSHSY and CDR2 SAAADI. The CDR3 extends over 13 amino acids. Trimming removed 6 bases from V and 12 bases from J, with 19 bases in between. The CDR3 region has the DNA TGCGCCAGCAGCCTCACGGGAACACCCCTCCAGTATTTT. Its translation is CASSLTGTPLQYF.

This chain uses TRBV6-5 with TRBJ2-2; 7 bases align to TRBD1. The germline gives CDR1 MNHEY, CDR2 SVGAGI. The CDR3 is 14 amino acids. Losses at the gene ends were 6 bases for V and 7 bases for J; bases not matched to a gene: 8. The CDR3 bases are TGTGCCAGCAGCCCAGGGGGTGACGGCGGGGAGCTGTTTTTT. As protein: CASSPGGDGGELFF.

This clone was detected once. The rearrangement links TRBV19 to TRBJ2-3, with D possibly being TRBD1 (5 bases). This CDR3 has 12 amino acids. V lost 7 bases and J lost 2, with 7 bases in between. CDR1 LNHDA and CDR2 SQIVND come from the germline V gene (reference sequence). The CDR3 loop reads CASKGNTDTQYF. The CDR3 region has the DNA TGTGCCAGTAAGGGGAACACAGATACGCAGTATTTT.

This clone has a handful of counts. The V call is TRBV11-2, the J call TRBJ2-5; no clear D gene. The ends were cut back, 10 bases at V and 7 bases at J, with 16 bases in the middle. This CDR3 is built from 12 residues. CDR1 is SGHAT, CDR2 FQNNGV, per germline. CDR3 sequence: CATGPASGTQYF. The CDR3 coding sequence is TGTGCCACTGGTCCGGCCTCGGGGACCCAGTACTTC.

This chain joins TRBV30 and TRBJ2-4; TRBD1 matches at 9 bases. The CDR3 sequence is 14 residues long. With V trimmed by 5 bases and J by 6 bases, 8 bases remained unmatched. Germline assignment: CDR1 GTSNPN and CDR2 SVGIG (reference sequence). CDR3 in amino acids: CAWGAGTGRNIQYF. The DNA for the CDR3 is TGTGCCTGGGGGGCGGGGACAGGGCGAAACATTCAGTACTTC.

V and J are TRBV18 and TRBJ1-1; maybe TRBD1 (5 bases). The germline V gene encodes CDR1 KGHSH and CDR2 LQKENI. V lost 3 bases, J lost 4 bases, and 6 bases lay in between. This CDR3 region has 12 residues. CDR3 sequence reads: CASSPTATEAFF. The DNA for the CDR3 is TGTGCCAGCTCACCGACAGCCACTGAAGCTTTCTTT.